This TCR beta chain was recovered during a study of identical twins. The CDR3 is 15 amino acids. Trimming at V came to 3 bases and at J to 2 bases, leaving 5 bases not matched to a gene. Germline V gene sequence: CDR1 SNHLY, CDR2 FYNNEI. TCRdb re-analysed the 5' RACE reads in MiXCR, keeping a single row per CDR3 protein. The repertoire holds under 300,000 distinct CDR3 sequences, with roughly an eighth as singletons. Findings and caveats of the study: While abundant cord blood beta clonotypes carried fewer insertions, memory repertoires showed no such pattern.

This clonotype was observed a handful of times. The antigen is unknown. These same data were also listed under a study on yellow fever vaccine responses in identical twins.

The material sequenced was memory (CD45RO+) T cells sorted from blood. The clonotype originates from a woman between 18 and 29 years old in good health. The chain carries TRBV2 and TRBJ2-3; 7 nucleotides align to TRBD2. CDR3 protein: CASSDALADTDTQYF. The CDR3 nucleotides are TGTGCCAGCAGTGACGCGCTAGCGGACACAGATACGCAGTATTTT.